This TCR beta chain originates from a study of cytomegalovirus exposure and HLA in healthy donors. Overall study: According to later analysis, the same platform produced the 120 validation and several hundred first-cohort repertoires.

Study results and caveats: In vitro data verified a few CMV-associated chains as specific for CMV antigens.

On this clone itself: No antigen is known for it.

The CDR3 runs to 13 residues. Germline CDR1 reads SNHLY; CDR2 reads FYNNEI. The ends were cut back, 6 bases at V and 5 bases at J, with 10 bases in the middle. Data came from immunoSEQ multiplex PCR; TCRdb stores just in-frame clones and leaves some out. The sample has hundreds of thousands of clones, roughly 90% seen once; the top ten hold more than 10%. The origin of this receptor is a man younger than 30 in good health and CMV-seropositive. The sample consisted of PBMCs. The gene calls are TRBV2 and TRBJ2-2, with D maybe TRBD2 (5 bases). The CDR3 DNA follows: TGTGCCAGCAGGGGAGTGGGAACCGGGGAGCTGTTTTTT. Residues: CASRGVGTGELFF.